The clone carrying this T cell receptor (beta chain) occurred a few times. This specimen belongs to a study of blood T cell repertoires in COVID-19. Whole-study context: Acute and convalescent COVID-19 samples came from the United States, Italy and Spain. The analysed material was cDNA or gDNA that came from T cells, B-cell-depleted T cells, or PBMCs.

As originally analysed: Estimates of nucleated cell counts were drawn from the amplification of reference gene primers. Method: immunoSEQ multiplex PCR; TCRdb's copy keeps in-frame clones and lacks some. V, J and clone size derive from that table, while D and trimming were established from the DNA sequence. Among 29,000 or so clones, 89% were seen once, and the ten largest hold 8% to 10%. V lost 3 bases and J lost 8; bases outside the gene matches: 4. The CDR3 length is 14 residues. Germline V gene lookup returns CDR1 SGHVS and CDR2 FQNEAQ. V usage is TRBV7-8 and J usage is TRBJ2-1, with 10 nucleotides matching TRBD2. This receptor was taken from a human donor in a cohort sampled during active COVID-19. The sequenced sample was peripheral blood. The chain's CDR3 is CASSFRAGGHEQFF. The DNA of the CDR3 is TGTGCCAGCAGCTTTCGAGCGGGGGGGCATGAGCAGTTCTTC.